This is a list of T cell receptor beta chains from one sample in a study of blood T cell repertoires in COVID-19. Libraries were prepared by immunoSEQ multiplex PCR; TCRdb keeps only in-frame clonotypes and omits some of them. Of about 670,000 clones in the sample, 90% are singletons; the top ten hold roughly 0.25%. The sample comprised peripheral blood. The receptors stem from a young woman with acute or convalescent COVID-19. Both conserved end residues are part of each CDR3. Fields, in order: J gene, D gene, V gene, clone size, CDR3 protein, CDR3 DNA. The D gene is left open where the match is weak. The size of a clone is reported for some rows only, either as once, few or many, or as a class for expanded clones.

TRBJ1-6 NA TRBV14 NA CASSQLGASPLHF TGTGCCAGCAGTCAGCTTGGAGCGTCACCCCTCCACTTT
TRBJ2-7 NA TRBV24-1 NA CATSGVGYEQYF TGTGCCACCTCAGGGGTTGGGTACGAGCAGTACTTC
TRBJ2-3 NA TRBV11-3 NA CASSLASNTDTQYF TGTGCCAGCAGCTTAGCCAGTAACACAGATACGCAGTATTTT
TRBJ1-3 NA TRBV2 few CASSDTGPSLGGNTIYF TGTGCCAGCAGCGATACGGGCCCGAGCTTGGGGGGGAACACCATATATTTT
TRBJ2-5 NA TRBV12-3/TRBV12-4 NA CASRTSGETQYF TGTGCCAGCCGAACTTCGGGAGAGACCCAGTACTTC
TRBJ2-1 TRBD2 TRBV9 NA CASSIRTSGGLGNEQFF TGTGCCAGCAGCATACGGACTAGCGGGGGCCTGGGGAATGAGCAGTTCTTC
TRBJ1-1 NA TRBV19 NA CASSIDLWGANTEAFF TGTGCCAGTAGTATAGATCTCTGGGGAGCGAACACTGAAGCTTTCTTT
TRBJ2-7 NA TRBV4-1 NA CASSPRDWAYEQYF TGCGCCAGCAGCCCCAGGGACTGGGCCTACGAGCAGTACTTC
TRBJ2-3 NA TRBV6-4 NA CASSDSPGTDTQYF TGTGCCAGCAGTGACTCGCCAGGAACAGATACGCAGTATTTT
TRBJ2-7 TRBD2 TRBV5-1 NA CASSAGGEQYF TGCGCCAGCAGCGCGGGAGGCGAGCAGTACTTC